This T cell receptor beta chain came from a study of OX40 agonist ivuxolimab in advanced cancers. Study-level background: With a range of 23 to 79, age averaged approximately 64 years, and about 82% were male. Partial responses occurred in Three dose-escalation patients, one with hepatocellular carcinoma and two with cutaneous melanoma. Whole-study findings and limits: In general, CD8+ T cells held more expanded clones than CD4+ did, on average.

Assay: immunoSEQ multiplex PCR; the TCRdb copy retains only in-frame clones and omits some. The table has 65,000 to 80,000 clones, roughly 90% seen once. Germline CDR1 is MNHEY and CDR2 is SVGAGI. CDR3 size: 13 residues. Trimming stripped 6 bases from V and 2 bases from J, with 8 bases between. Comments on this clone: No antigen is known for it.

The sequences come from CD4+ or CD8+ T cells sorted from blood, collected in a trial of the OX40 agonist ivuxolimab. This chain uses TRBV6-5 with TRBJ1-5; D is unresolved. The clonotype comes from an adult with an advanced solid tumor such as melanoma, head and neck, liver or kidney cancer. The CDR3 DNA reads as TGTGCCAGCAGACACAACCGCAATCAGCCCCAGCATTTT. The encoded protein is CASRHNRNQPQHF.